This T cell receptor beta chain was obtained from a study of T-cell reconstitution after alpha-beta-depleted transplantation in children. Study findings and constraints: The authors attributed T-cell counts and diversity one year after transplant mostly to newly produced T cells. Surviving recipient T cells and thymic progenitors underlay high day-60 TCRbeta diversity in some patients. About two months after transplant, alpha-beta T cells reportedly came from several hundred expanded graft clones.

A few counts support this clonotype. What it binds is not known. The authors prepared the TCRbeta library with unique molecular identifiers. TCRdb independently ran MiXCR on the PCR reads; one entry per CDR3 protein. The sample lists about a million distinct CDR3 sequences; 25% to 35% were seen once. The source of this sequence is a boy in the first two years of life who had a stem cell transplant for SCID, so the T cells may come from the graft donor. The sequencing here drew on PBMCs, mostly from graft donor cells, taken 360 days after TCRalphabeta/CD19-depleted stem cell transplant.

In DNA form, the CDR3 reads TGTGCCAGCAGCGACCCGGGACTAGGGCCTCGGCAGTACTTC. The encoded protein is CASSDPGLGPRQYF. The rearrangement links TRBV2 to TRBJ2-7; 8 bases fit TRBD2. CDR1 and CDR2 from the germline V gene are SNHLY and FYNNEI. The V and J ends lost 6 bases and 9 bases, in that order; junction bases with no gene match: 13. CDR3 size: 14 residues.